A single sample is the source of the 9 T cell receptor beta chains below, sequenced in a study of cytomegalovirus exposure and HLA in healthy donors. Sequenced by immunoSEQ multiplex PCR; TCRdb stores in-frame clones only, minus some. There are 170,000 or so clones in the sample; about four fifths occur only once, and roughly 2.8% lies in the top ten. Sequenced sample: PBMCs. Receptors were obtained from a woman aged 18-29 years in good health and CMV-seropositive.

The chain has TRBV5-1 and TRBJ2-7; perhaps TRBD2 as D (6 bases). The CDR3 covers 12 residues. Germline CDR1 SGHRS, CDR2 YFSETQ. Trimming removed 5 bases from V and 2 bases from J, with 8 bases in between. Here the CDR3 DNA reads TGCGCCAGCAGTGGACTACCCTACGAGCAGTACTTC. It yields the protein CASSGLPYEQYF.

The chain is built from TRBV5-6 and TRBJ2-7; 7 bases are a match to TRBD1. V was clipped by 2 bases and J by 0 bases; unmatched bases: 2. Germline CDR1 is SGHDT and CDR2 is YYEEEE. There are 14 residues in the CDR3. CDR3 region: CASSFRGSSYEQYF. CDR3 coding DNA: TGTGCCAGCAGCTTCAGGGGGTCCTCCTACGAGCAGTACTTC.

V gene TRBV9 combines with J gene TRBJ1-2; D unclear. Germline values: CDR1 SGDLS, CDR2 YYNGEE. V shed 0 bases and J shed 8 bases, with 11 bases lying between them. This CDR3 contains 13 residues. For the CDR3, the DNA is TGTGCCAGCAGCGTAGGGGGAGTTGACGGCTACACCTTC. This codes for CASSVGGVDGYTF.

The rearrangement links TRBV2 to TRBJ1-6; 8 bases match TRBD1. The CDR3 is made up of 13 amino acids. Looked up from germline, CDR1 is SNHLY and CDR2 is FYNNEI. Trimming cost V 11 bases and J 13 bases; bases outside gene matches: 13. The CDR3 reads CAGRTGPFNPLHF. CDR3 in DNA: TGTGCCGGGAGGACAGGGCCGTTTAACCCCCTCCACTTT.

CDR3 in DNA: TGTGCCAGCAGCTTATTGACAGGGGGCACCGGGGAGCTGTTTTTT. This codes for CASSLLTGGTGELFF. V usage is TRBV7-7 and J usage is TRBJ2-2; 9 nucleotides match TRBD1. From germline, CDR1 is SSHAT and CDR2 FNYEAQ (reference sequence). The CDR3 has 15 amino acids. V shed 2 bases and J 4 bases; nucleotides not matched to a gene: 2.

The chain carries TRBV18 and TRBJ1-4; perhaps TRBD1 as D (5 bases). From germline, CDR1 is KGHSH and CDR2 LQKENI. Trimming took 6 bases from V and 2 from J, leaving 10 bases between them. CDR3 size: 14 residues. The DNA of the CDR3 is TGTGCCAGCTCTCCGGAGGGGACTAATGAAAAACTGTTTTTT. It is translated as CASSPEGTNEKLFF.

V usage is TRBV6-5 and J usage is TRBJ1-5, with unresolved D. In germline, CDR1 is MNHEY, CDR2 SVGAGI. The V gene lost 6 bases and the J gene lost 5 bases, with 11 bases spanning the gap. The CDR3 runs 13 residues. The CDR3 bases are TGTGCCAGCAGGCCTTATAGTCATCAGCCCCAGCATTTT. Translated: CASRPYSHQPQHF.

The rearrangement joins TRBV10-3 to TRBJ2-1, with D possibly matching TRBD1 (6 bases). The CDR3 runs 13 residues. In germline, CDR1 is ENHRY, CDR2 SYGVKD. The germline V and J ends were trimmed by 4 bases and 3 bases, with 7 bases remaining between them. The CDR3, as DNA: TGTGCCATCAGTGGGACAGACTACAATGAGCAGTTCTTC. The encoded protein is CAISGTDYNEQFF.

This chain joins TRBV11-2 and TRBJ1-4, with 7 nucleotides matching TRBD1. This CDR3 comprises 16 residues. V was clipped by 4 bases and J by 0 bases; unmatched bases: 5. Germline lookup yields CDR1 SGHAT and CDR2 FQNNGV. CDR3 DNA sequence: TGTGCCAGCAGCTCCTTAACAGGGGCAACTAATGAAAAACTGTTTTTT. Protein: CASSSLTGATNEKLFF.